The entry that follows covers one T cell receptor (beta chain) sequence. Its antigen is not known. This record belongs to a study of long-term antiretroviral therapy in people with HIV. Study observations and caveats: HIV repertoires spanned tighter CDR3 length ranges than controls did. Blood specimens, gathered between about 2003 and 2017, were possibly obtained under older ART regimens.

Germline-derived CDR1 and CDR2 are SNHLY and FYNNEI. There are 16 residues in the CDR3. The V end was cut by 0 bases, the J end by 0 bases, with 11 bases between. Before they underwent DNA extraction, samples held roughly 0.9-10 million cryopreserved PBMC. With survey level as its setting, the immunoSEQ assay was v3.0. Measured with immunoSEQ multiplex PCR; TCRdb has only the in-frame clones, and not every one. The sample holds around 31,000 clones, about 85% seen once. The receptor was derived from a man aged 45 to 65 with HIV. The material sequenced was unsorted PBMCs, taken about 5 years before starting antiretroviral therapy. The chain carries TRBV2 and TRBJ1-2, with no clear D. The CDR3 sequence: CASSEAGVFPNYGYTF. The CDR3 DNA reads as TGTGCCAGCAGTGAAGCCGGGGTATTTCCTAACTATGGCTACACCTTC.